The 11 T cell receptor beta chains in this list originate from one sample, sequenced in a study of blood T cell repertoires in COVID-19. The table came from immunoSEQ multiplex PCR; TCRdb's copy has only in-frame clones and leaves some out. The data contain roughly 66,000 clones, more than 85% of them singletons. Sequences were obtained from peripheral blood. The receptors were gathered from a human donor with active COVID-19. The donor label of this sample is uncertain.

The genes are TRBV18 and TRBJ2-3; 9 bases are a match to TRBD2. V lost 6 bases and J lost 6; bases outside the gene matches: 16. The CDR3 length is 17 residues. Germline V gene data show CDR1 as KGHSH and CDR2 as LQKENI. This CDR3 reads CASSASGRQRRTDTQYF. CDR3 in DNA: TGTGCCAGCTCCGCCAGCGGGAGGCAAAGGAGGACGGATACGCAGTATTTT.

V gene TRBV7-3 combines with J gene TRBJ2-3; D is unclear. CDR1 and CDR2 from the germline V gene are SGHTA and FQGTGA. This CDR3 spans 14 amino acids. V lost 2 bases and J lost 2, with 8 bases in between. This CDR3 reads CASSLDLPTDTQYF. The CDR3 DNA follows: TGTGCCAGCAGCTTAGACTTACCCACAGATACGCAGTATTTT.

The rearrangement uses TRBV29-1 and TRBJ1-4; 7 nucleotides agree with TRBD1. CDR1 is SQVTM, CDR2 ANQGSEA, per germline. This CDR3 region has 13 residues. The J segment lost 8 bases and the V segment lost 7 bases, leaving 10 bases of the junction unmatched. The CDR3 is CSANDRVGEKLFF. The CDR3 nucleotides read TGCAGCGCCAATGACAGGGTCGGAGAAAAACTGTTTTTT. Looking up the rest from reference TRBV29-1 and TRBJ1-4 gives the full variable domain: SAVISQKPSRDICQRGTSLTIQCQVDSQVTMMFWYRQQPGQSLTLIATANQGSEATYESGFVIDKFPISRPNLTFSTLTVSNMSPEDSSIYLCSANDRVGEKLFFGSGTQLSVL.

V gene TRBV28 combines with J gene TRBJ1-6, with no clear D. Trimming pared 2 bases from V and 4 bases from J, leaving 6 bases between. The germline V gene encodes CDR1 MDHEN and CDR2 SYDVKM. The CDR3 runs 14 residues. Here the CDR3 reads CASSLPQYNSPLHF. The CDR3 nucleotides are TGTGCCAGCAGTTTACCCCAGTATAATTCACCCCTCCACTTT. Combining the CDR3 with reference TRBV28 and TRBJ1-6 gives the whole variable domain DVKVTQSSRYLVKRTGEKVFLECVQDMDHENMFWYRQDPGLGLRLIYFSYDVKMKEKGDIPEGYSVSREKKERFSLILESASTNQTSMYLCASSLPQYNSPLHFGNGTRLTVT.

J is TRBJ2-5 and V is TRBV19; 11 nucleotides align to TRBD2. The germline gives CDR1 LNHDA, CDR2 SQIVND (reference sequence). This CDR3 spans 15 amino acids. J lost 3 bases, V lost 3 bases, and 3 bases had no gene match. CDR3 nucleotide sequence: TGTGCCAGTAGTATCTCGGGACTAGCGGAAGAGACCCAGTACTTC. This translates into CASSISGLAEETQYF.

The chain's CDR3 is CASSFVGTGNNQPQHF. The CDR3 nucleotides are TGTGCCAGCAGCTTTGTAGGGACAGGTAACAATCAGCCCCAGCATTTT. The V and J genes are TRBV5-8 and TRBJ1-5; TRBD1 matches 8 bases. The CDR3 runs 16 residues. CDR1 and CDR2 from the germline V gene are SGHTS and YDEGEE. V shed 2 bases, J shed 3 bases, and the junction held 7 bases outside the gene matches.

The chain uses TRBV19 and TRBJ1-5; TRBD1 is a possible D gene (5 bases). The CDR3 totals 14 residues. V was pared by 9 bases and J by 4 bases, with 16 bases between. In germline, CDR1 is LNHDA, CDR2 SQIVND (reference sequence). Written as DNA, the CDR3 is TGTGCCAGCTCCACCCCAGGGAGGAATCAGCCCCAGCATTTT. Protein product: CASSTPGRNQPQHF.

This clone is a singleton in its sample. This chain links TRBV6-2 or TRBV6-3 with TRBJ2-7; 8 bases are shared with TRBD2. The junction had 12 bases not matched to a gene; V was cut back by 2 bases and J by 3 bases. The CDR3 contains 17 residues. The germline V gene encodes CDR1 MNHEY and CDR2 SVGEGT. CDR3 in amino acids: CASSYGSSGRWNYEQYF. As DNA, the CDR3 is TGTGCCAGCAGTTACGGATCAAGCGGGAGATGGAACTACGAGCAGTACTTC.

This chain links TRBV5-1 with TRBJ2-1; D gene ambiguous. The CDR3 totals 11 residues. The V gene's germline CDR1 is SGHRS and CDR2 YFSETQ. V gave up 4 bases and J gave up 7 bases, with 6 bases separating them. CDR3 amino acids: CASSRENEQFF. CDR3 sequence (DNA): TGCGCCAGCAGCAGAGAGAATGAGCAGTTCTTC. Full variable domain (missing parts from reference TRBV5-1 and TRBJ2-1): KAGVTQTPRYLIKTRGQQVTLSCSPISGHRSVSWYQQTPGQGLQFLFEYFSETQRNKGNFPGRFSGRQFSNSRSEMNVSTLELGDSALYLCASSRENEQFFGPGTRLTVL.

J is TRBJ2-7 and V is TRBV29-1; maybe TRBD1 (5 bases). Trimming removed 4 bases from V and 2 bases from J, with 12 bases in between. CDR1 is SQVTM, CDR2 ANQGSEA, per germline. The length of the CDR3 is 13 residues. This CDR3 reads CSVGQPYPYEQYF. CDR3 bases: TGCAGCGTTGGACAGCCTTACCCCTACGAGCAGTACTTC.

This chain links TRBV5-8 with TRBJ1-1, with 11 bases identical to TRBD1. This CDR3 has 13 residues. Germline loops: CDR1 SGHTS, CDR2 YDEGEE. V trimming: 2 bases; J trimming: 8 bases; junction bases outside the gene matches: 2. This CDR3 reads CASSFRDRGEAFF. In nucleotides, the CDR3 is TGTGCCAGCAGCTTTCGGGACAGGGGGGAAGCTTTCTTT.